The 15 T cell receptor beta chains below come from one sample, sequenced in a study of tumor-infiltrating lymphocytes in primary liver carcinoma (TCRdb year 2017). Sequencing instrument: Illumina HiSeq 2500. Starting from approximately 0.5 ug total RNA, TCRbeta-specific cDNA was produced by reverse transcription with a constant-region primer and ProtoScript II reverse transcriptase. The TCRbeta libraries were prepared through three rounds of nested multiplex PCR following a slightly modified ARM-PCR procedure. Each of the first two PCR rounds ran for about 10 cycles and used multiplex TRBV1-TRBV30 forward primers together with a Cbeta reverse primer. Clones were called with MiXCR by TCRdb after fastp trimmed the public reads at Q25, and only in-frame beta chains were retained. Each entry is one CDR3 protein sequence, shown with its most common DNA and genes. The sample table contains about 320,000 distinct CDR3 sequences; only one count was recorded for about 60% of them. Roughly 9% of the sample lies in the top ten.

Blood RNA was extracted from unsorted whole blood using TRIzol reagent, and germline DNA was obtained with the DNeasy Blood & Tissue kit. Sample: peripheral blood. The receptors originated from a man aged 40-50 years with primary liver carcinoma and hepatitis B virus infection.

With respect to this clonotype: This clone may be a read error of a much larger clone one base away. The chain joins TRBV6-2 or TRBV6-3 to TRBJ1-1; D gene uncertain. The CDR3 is made up of 15 amino acids. The germline V gene has CDR1 MNHEY and CDR2 SVGEGT. The CDR3 is CASSHLRRKNIEAFF. The CDR3 nucleotides are TGTGCCAGCAGTCACCTCAGACGGAAGAACATTGAAGCTTTCTTT.

Comment on this clonotype: At one end the junction does not follow the germline gene, possibly because of a read error. This chain joins TRBV6-2 or TRBV6-3 and TRBJ2-2; 7 bases are shared with TRBD2. Germline CDR1 MNHEY, CDR2 SVGEGT. The CDR3 contains 15 residues. As DNA, the CDR3 is TGTGCCAGCACTAATGGACTAGTAAACACCGGGGGGCTGTTTTTT. Its translation is CASTNGLVNTGGLFF.

In this sample, this clonotype turned up many times. The V gene is TRBV5-6, the J gene TRBJ2-5, with D unclear. The CDR3 runs 12 residues. Between the trimmed V and J ends, which lost 5 bases and 3 bases, there was a span of 8 bases. Germline V gene sequence: CDR1 SGHDT, CDR2 YYEEEE. Written as DNA, the CDR3 is TGTGCCAGCAGTTTTGGGAAAGAGACCCAGTACTTC. This encodes CASSFGKETQYF.

In regard to this clonotype: Just one base apart from a much larger clone, this may be a read error. The rearrangement links TRBV4-2 to TRBJ1-6, with 10 bases aligning to TRBD1. This CDR3 has 14 amino acids. The germline V gene encodes CDR1 LGHNA and CDR2 YNFKEQ. This chain's CDR3 is CVSSLDRGDSPLHF. DNA of the CDR3: TGTGTCAGCAGCCTGGACAGGGGGGATTCACCCCTCCACTTT.

Regarding this clonotype: A single base separates this from a much larger clone, so it may be a read error. The rearrangement links TRBV5-5 to TRBJ2-7; tentatively, D is TRBD2 (5 bases). The CDR3 covers 13 residues. Germline CDR1 is SGHKS and CDR2 is YYEKEE (reference sequence). Trimming shortened V by 4 bases and J by 7 bases, and 15 bases separated the two germline ends. This chain's CDR3 is CASSLGGMSEQYF. CDR3 DNA: TGTGCCAGCAGCCTTGGAGGTATGTCGGAGCAGTACTTC.

This clonotype has a count of ten or more. The rearrangement links TRBV6-6 to TRBJ1-1; D is possibly TRBD1 (5 bases). Germline-derived CDR1 and CDR2 are MNHNY and SVGAGI (reference sequence). Between the trimmed V and J ends, which lost 6 bases and 3 bases, there was a span of 8 bases. There are 12 residues in the CDR3. The CDR3 DNA is TGTGCCAGCAGCCAGACAGACACTGAAGCTTTCTTT. As protein: CASSQTDTEAFF.

Details on this clonotype: One junction end disagrees with the germline gene, perhaps due to a read error. This chain uses TRBV5-1 with TRBJ2-7; the D is unclear. Germline V gives CDR1 SGHRS, CDR2 YFSETQ. The CDR3 runs 13 residues. The CDR3 DNA is TGCGCCAGCAGCTTGGAGGTCTCCTACGGGCAGTACTTC. Translated: CASSLEVSYGQYF.

In this sample, this clonotype turned up many times. CDR3 residues: CASTAGNTIYF. CDR3 sequence (DNA): TGTGCCAGCACCGCTGGAAACACCATATATTTT. The V call is TRBV6-6, the J call TRBJ1-3; D remains unclear. This CDR3 has 11 amino acids. The germline CDR1 and CDR2 sequences are MNHNY and SVGAGI (reference sequence). The V gene lost 7 bases and the J gene lost 2 bases, with 3 bases spanning the gap.

This clonotype was observed a few times. The V call is TRBV6-2 or TRBV6-3, the J call TRBJ1-1; the D is unclear. The CDR3 length is 15 residues. The germline CDR1 and CDR2 sequences are MNHEY and SVGEGT. With 0 bases removed from V and 3 bases from J, the gap between germline ends came to 11 bases. The CDR3 reads CASSYSNPSYTEAFF. CDR3 in DNA: TGTGCCAGCAGTTACTCGAACCCTTCTTACACTGAAGCTTTCTTT.

This clonotype was recorded only once. The chain uses TRBV6-5 and TRBJ1-1; D is uncertain. Germline values: CDR1 MNHEY, CDR2 SVGAGI. The CDR3 totals 14 residues. Trimming stripped 6 bases from V and 0 bases from J, with 11 bases between. The CDR3 is CASRSRRMNTEAFF. The DNA for the CDR3 is TGTGCCAGCAGGTCGAGACGGATGAACACTGAAGCTTTCTTT.

The chain recombines TRBV6-2 or TRBV6-3 with TRBJ2-2, with D tentatively TRBD2 (7 bases). CDR3 length equals 13 residues. Per the germline V gene, CDR1 is MNHEY and CDR2 is SVGEGT. The V end was cut by 4 bases, the J end by 16 bases, with 19 bases between. The CDR3 reads CASSSAHTGGPFF. The DNA of the CDR3 is TGTGCCAGCAGTTCAGCACACACCGGGGGGCCGTTTTTT.

For this clonotype: The junction shows a germline mismatch at one end, possibly a read error. The gene calls are TRBV11-2 and TRBJ2-1; D might be TRBD2 (6 bases). The CDR3 loop spans 17 amino acids. Germline assignment: CDR1 SGHAT and CDR2 FQNNGV. The CDR3 region has the DNA TGTGCCAGCAGCTTACTCGGTGCCGGGAGACTGGACAATGATCAGTTCTTC. Residues: CASSLLGAGRLDNDQFF.

Points on this clonotype: A much larger clone lies one base from this, so it may be a read error. The chain uses TRBV4-3 and TRBJ2-3, with TRBD1 as a possible D gene (6 bases). V was pared by 4 bases and J by 1 base, with 15 bases between. The CDR3 loop spans 16 amino acids. Germline CDR1 LGHNA, CDR2 YSLEER. CDR3 protein: CASSRGRNRGTDTQYF. DNA of the CDR3: TGCGCCAGCAGCCGCGGCCGGAACAGGGGCACAGATACGCAGTATTTT.

This clonotype was counted at least ten times. V gene TRBV6-2 or TRBV6-3 combines with J gene TRBJ1-1; a weak D match, TRBD1 (6 bases). The V and J ends lost 2 bases and 11 bases respectively, with 12 bases between them. The CDR3 is 12 amino acids. Germline V gene data show CDR1 as MNHEY and CDR2 as SVGEGT. CDR3 amino acids: CASSYGDRTAFF. The CDR3 coding sequence is TGTGCCAGCAGTTACGGCGACAGGACGGCTTTCTTT.

On this clonotype: The conserved closing phenylalanine or tryptophan is absent in this CDR3, likely reflecting a read error. The chain carries TRBV6-6 and TRBJ1-1, with 9 bases lining up with TRBD1. CDR3 size: 14 residues. CDR1 and CDR2 from the germline V gene are MNHNY and SVGAGI (reference sequence). CDR3 in amino acids: CTSSRTGDGTEAFL. CDR3 nucleotide sequence: TGTACCAGCAGCCGGACAGGGGATGGCACTGAAGCTTTCCTT.